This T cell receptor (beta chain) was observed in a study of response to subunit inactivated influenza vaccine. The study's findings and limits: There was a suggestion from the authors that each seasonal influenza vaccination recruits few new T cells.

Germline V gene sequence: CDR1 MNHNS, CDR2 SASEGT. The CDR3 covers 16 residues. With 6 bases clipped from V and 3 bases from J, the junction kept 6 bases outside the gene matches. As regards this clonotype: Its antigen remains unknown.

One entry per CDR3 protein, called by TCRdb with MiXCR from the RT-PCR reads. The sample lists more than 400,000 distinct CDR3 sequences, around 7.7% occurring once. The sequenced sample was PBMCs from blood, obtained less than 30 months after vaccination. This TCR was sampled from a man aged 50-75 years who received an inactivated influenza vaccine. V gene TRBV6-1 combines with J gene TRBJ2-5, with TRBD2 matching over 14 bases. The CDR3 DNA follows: TGTGCCAGCAGGAAGGGACTAGCGGGAGCGGAAGAGACCCAGTACTTC. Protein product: CASRKGLAGAEETQYF.